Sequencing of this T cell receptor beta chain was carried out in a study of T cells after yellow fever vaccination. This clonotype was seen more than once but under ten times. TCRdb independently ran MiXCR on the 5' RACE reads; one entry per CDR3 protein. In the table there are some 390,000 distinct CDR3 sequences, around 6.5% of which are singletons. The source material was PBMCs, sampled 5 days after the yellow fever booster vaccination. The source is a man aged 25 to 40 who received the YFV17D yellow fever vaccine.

The CDR3: CAGPVSEDSGSIQDTQYF. As DNA, the CDR3 is TGCGCCGGGCCAGTATCCGAGGATAGCGGGAGTATTCAAGATACGCAGTATTTT. The chain links TRBV10-1 to TRBJ2-3; TRBD2 matches at 9 bases. The germline gives CDR1 WNHNN, CDR2 SYGVQD (reference sequence). This CDR3 has 18 residues. Trimming removed 11 bases from V and 5 bases from J; junction bases left unmatched: 23.